The 2 T cell receptor beta chains given below trace back to one sample, sequenced in a study of blood T cell repertoires in COVID-19. The assay was immunoSEQ multiplex PCR, and TCRdb's table has in-frame clones only and misses some. The sample yields 290,000 or so clones, around 90% seen once. The sample was peripheral blood. These receptors were obtained from a man in his sixties or seventies with acute or convalescent COVID-19.

The CDR3: CASSALLAGGVGELFF. The CDR3 region has the DNA TGTGCCAGCAGCGCCCTACTAGCGGGGGGTGTCGGGGAGCTGTTTTTT. J is TRBJ2-2 and V is TRBV9; 12 positions agree with TRBD2. The V gene's germline CDR1 is SGDLS and CDR2 YYNGEE. The CDR3 runs 16 residues. Trimming at V came to 3 bases and at J to 7 bases, leaving 7 bases not matched to a gene.

This chain connects TRBV30 to TRBJ2-3, with D tentatively TRBD1 (6 bases). Trimming stripped 3 bases from V and 6 bases from J, with 16 bases between. The CDR3 loop spans 14 amino acids. Looked up from germline, CDR1 is GTSNPN and CDR2 is SVGIG (reference sequence). The CDR3 loop is CAWRALGGVDTQYF. CDR3 bases: TGTGCCTGGAGGGCCTTAGGGGGTGTGGATACGCAGTATTTT.